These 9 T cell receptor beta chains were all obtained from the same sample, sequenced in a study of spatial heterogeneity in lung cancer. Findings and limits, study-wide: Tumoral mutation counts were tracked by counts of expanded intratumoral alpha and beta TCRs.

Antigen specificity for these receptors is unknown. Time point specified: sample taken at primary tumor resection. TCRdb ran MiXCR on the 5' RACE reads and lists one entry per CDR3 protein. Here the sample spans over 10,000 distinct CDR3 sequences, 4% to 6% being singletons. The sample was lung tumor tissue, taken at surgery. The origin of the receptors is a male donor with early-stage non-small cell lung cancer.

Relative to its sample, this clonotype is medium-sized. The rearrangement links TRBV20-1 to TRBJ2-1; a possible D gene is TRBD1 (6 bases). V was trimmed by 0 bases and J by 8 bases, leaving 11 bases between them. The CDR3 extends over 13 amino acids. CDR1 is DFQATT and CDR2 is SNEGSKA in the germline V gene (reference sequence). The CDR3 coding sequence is TGCAGTGCTAGAGATACAGGGTCCGATGAGCAGTTCTTC. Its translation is CSARDTGSDEQFF.

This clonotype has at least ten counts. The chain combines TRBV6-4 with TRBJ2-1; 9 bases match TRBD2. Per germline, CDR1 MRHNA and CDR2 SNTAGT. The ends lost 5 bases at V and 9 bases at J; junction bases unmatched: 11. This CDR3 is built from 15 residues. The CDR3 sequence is CASSPLAGAPGEQFF. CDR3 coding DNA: TGTGCCAGCAGTCCTTTAGCGGGGGCCCCAGGTGAGCAGTTCTTC.

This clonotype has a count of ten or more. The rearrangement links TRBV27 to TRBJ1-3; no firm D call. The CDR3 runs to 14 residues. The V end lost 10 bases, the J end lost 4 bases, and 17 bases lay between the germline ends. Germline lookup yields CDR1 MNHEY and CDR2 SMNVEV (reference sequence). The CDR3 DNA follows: TGTGCCACTCCATTAGGGCTACAGGGAAACACCATATATTTT. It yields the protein CATPLGLQGNTIYF.

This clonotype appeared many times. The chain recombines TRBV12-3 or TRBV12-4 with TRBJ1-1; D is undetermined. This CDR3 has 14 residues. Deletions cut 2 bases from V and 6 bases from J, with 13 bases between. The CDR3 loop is CASSLSRGDAEAFF. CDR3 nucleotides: TGTGCCAGCAGTTTATCGCGGGGAGACGCTGAAGCTTTCTTT.

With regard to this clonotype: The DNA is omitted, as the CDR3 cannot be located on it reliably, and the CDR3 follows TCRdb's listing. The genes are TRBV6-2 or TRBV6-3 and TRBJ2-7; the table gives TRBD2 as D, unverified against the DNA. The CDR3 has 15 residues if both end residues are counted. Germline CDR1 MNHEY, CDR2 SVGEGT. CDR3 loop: CASSFLWTPTYEQYF.

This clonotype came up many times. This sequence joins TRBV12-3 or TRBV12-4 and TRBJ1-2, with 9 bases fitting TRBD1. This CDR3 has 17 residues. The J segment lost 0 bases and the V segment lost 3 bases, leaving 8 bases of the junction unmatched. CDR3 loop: CASSFRTGETSNYGYTF. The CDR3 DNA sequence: TGTGCCAGCAGTTTCCGGACAGGGGAGACTTCTAACTATGGCTACACCTTC.

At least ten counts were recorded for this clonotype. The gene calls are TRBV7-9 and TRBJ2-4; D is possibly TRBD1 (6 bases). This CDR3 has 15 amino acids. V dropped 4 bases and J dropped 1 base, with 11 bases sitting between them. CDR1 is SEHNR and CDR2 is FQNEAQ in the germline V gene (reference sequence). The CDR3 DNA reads TGTGCCAGCAGCTCGACAGGCGACGCCAAAAACATTCAGTACTTC. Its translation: CASSSTGDAKNIQYF.

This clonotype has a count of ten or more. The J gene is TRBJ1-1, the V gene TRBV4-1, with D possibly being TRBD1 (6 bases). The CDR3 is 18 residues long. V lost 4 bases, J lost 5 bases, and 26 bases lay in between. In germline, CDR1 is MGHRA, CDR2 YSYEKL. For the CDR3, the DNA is TGCGCCAGCAGCCGGGGGGGGCTTCAGGGTTTAGGATGGACTGAAGCTTTCTTT. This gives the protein CASSRGGLQGLGWTEAFF.

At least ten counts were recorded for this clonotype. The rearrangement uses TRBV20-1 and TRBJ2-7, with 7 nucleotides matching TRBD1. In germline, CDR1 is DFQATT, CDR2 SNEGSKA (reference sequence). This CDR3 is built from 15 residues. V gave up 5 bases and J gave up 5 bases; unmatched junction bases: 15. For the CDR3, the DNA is TGCAGTGCTCGAGCAGGCAGGGGGAACTGGCACGAGCAGTACTTC. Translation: CSARAGRGNWHEQYF.